This TCR beta chain appears in the sequencing data of a study of blood T cell repertoires in COVID-19 (dated by TCRdb to the early 2020s). The study in broad terms: Samples covering the acute and convalescent phases of COVID-19 were provided by collaborators in the United States, Italy and Spain. The samples were drawn from the first 160 participants of the ongoing ImmuneRACE study and from 1,254 subjects provided by 6 global collaborators. The dataset comprised deeply sampled blood TCRbeta repertoires from subjects exposed to, actively infected with, or recovered from COVID-19. The prospective study material was composed of cDNA or gDNA derived from T cells, B-cell-depleted T cells, or PBMCs. A de-identified subject ID, COVID-19 status, age in years and sex were almost always included in the sample metadata. The repertoires were released in a freely available public database intended as a resource for research on the immune response to SARS-CoV-2. Where HLA class I and class II types were available, the types were taken from metadata supplied by the sample provider, not from assay-based typing.

One collaborating source in Seattle enrolled patients during active infection and followed them longitudinally through the course of disease. Each collaborating institution followed its own protocols to collect whole blood in K2EDTA tubes. For TCRbeta analysis, collaborators shipped samples in one of three forms: frozen whole blood, isolated PBMCs, or DNA extracted from either of those sample types. TCRbeta CDR3 regions were amplified from genomic DNA using the immunoSEQ Assay, a bias-controlled multiplex PCR. The authors' analysis ran thus. The number of nucleated cells in each sample was estimated from the amplification of reference gene primers within the assay. To quantify the absolute abundance of each unique TCRbeta CDR3 rearrangement, sequence reads were collapsed and filtered. Productive Simpson clonality was computed per sample as the square root of Simpson's diversity index over productive rearrangements. TCRdb took this table from immuneACCESS and kept in-frame rearrangements with V and J called. Such tables lack part of the clones; where checked against another copy, unresolved V genes explain under half of the gap, and the rest is unexplained. The V and J calls and clone size come from that table; D and trimming were worked out from the DNA. Present in this sample are 330,000 or so clones, roughly 87% of which were seen just once. Together, the top ten hold less than 5% of the sample.

Based on the germline V gene, the CDR1 and CDR2 sequences are KGHSH and LQKENI. Its CDR3 holds 12 amino acids, cysteine through phenylalanine. The CDR3 DNA has 36 bases and is translated from base 1. The trim is 8 bases for V and 6 bases for J, with a gap of 11 bases between the germline ends. The paper's findings and limits, for the study overall: Clinical and demographic metadata were provided uncurated, with the amount varying by source and participant.

Turning to this clone: The specificity of this receptor is unknown. No qualities accompany the bases; no much larger clone lies one base away.

The chain is assembled from TRBV18 and TRBJ1-5; the D gene cannot be named for sure. The TCR was taken from a woman aged 55-75 years with COVID-19, enrolled during active disease. Sequenced input: peripheral blood. The CDR3 region has the sequence CASAPEIQPQHF. In nucleotides, the sequence is TGTGCCAGCGCCCCGGAGATTCAGCCCCAGCATTTT.